Listed below are T cell receptor beta chains from one sample, sequenced in a study of Graves' ophthalmopathy and Graves' hyperthyroidism. A single record per CDR3 protein comes from TCRdb applying MiXCR to the multiplex PCR reads. The sample includes under 800,000 distinct CDR3 sequences, about 20% seen only once; the top ten take approximately 7%. The material sequenced was peripheral blood. These receptor sequences come from a woman aged 18-30 years with stable Graves' hyperthyroidism. Some clones in this sample may be carry-over from other donors' samples. Each CDR3 is given with its conserved first and last residue. D genes are given only for firm matches. Expanded clones get a size class; other rows say once, few or many, or leave the size out.

.	.	TRBJ2-2	TRBV6-2/TRBV6-3	CASRVGPGLTNTGELFF
few	TRBD1	TRBJ2-3	TRBV13	CASSQRQGLDTQYF
.	TRBD1	TRBJ2-2	TRBV4-1	CASSRRTGENTGELFF
few	.	TRBJ1-2	TRBV13	CASSRRGETYGYTF
many	.	TRBJ2-7	TRBV28	CASSPRIFRGGAGYEQYF
many	TRBD2	TRBJ2-5	TRBV5-5	CASSLGAAGPQETQYF
.	.	TRBJ1-5	TRBV6-2/TRBV6-3	CASSDRTDQPQHF
.	.	TRBJ2-7	TRBV5-1	CASRDGTGDLLEQYF
.	.	TRBJ1-5	TRBV24-1	CATGGAGRNQPQHF
few	.	TRBJ1-2	TRBV7-2	CANSSSPTQPYGCTF
many	.	TRBJ2-2	TRBV5-1	CASSLGPNTGELFF
few	.	TRBJ2-7	TRBV12-3/TRBV12-4	CASSFSRGHEQYF
few	TRBD1	TRBJ1-2	TRBV9	CASSVEASGTALYGYTF
many	.	TRBJ1-1	TRBV6-1	CASSRGDLNTEAFF
once	TRBD2	TRBJ2-7	TRBV6-2/TRBV6-3	CASSYWTSGRPTFSYEQYF
many	TRBD2	TRBJ2-7	TRBV20-1	CSAQGTSGSYEQYF
many	TRBD1	TRBJ2-5	TRBV11-2	CASSVGGQGIGETQYF
.	.	TRBJ2-7	TRBV29-1	CSARAGSTYEQYF
many	TRBD2	TRBJ2-7	TRBV7-2	CASRRTSGTYEQYF
many	TRBD1	TRBJ2-7	TRBV6-5	CASSRRRDRDYEQYF
many	TRBD1	TRBJ1-3	TRBV28	CASSSGQGAGNTIYF
.	.	TRBJ1-5	TRBV6-1	CASSETSGGARQPQHF
.	TRBD2	TRBJ2-7	TRBV20-1	CSASNPGLVTYGQYF
many	.	TRBJ2-7	TRBV13	CASSSRTGVYPLEQYF